A single sample is the source of the 10 T cell receptor beta chains below, sequenced in a study of T cells in women clearing cervical HPV infection. Sequenced by immunoSEQ multiplex PCR; TCRdb stores in-frame clones only, minus some. This table holds about 14,000 clones. The source material was blood buffy coat. These receptors all stem from a woman aged 18 to 75 with a cervical HPV16 infection that either progressed to CIN3+ or cleared (not recorded which).

As for this clone: Sequencing ends 3 residues short of the CDR3 end; the germline J gene provides the rest. The rearrangement uses TRBV19 and TRBJ1-5, with D maybe TRBD1 (6 bases). This CDR3 comprises 14 residues. Looked up from germline, CDR1 is LNHDA and CDR2 is SQIVND (reference sequence). V lost 3 bases and J lost 3, with 9 bases in between. CDR3 DNA (partial): TGTGCCAGTAGTATCCGGACAGTCAATCAGCCC. Its protein is CASSIRTVNQP. In full, the CDR3 is CASSIRTVNQPQHF.

A word on this clone: The CDR3 goes on 3 residues after the read ends, and that part is filled in from the germline J gene. The rearrangement joins TRBV5-4 to TRBJ1-3, with 7 nucleotides matching TRBD1. Germline V gene data show CDR1 as SGHNT and CDR2 as YYREEE (reference sequence). The CDR3 is 15 residues long. V was pared by 3 bases and J by 0 bases, with 3 bases of the junction left unmatched. This chain's CDR3 is CASSSGQHSGNTIYF. The sequenced part of the CDR3 DNA is TGTGCCAGCAGCTCGGGACAGCACTCTGGAAACACC.

As regards this clone: The CDR3 is cut off 3 residues early in the read; its end comes from the germline J gene. The chain carries TRBV7-6 and TRBJ1-2, with D possibly matching TRBD1 (5 bases). The V gene's germline CDR1 is SGHVS and CDR2 FNYEAQ. CDR3 length equals 17 residues. The DNA read from the CDR3 is TGTGCCAGCAGCCCAAGAGGGACTAGCACGGACACAGATACC. The encoded protein is CASSPRGTSTDTDT. The whole CDR3 reads CASSPRGTSTDTDTYTF.

Points on this clone: The CDR3 end lies 3 residues beyond the end of the read and is filled in from the germline J gene. J is TRBJ2-5 and V is TRBV30; 7 bases agree with TRBD1. The CDR3 has 14 residues. The germline V gene has CDR1 GTSNPN and CDR2 SVGIG (reference sequence). V dropped 2 bases and J dropped 7; count of bases not matched to a gene: 10. The CDR3 DNA, read in part, is TGTGCCTGGAGTTCACAGGGGATGGGTGCGACC. It is translated as CAWSSQGMGAT. From start to end, the CDR3 is CAWSSQGMGATQYF.

Regarding this clone: Read data end 3 residues before the CDR3 end; the end is taken from the germline J gene. The V and J genes are TRBV11-3 and TRBJ1-2; 7 bases map to TRBD1. V lost 5 bases and J lost 4; bases outside the gene matches: 7. The germline CDR1 and CDR2 sequences are SGHNT and YENEEA. This CDR3 comprises 14 residues. CDR3 in amino acids: CASSPRGTVYGYTF. The covered CDR3 bases are TGTGCCAGCAGCCCGAGAGGGACAGTCTATGGC.

About this clone: The CDR3 goes on 3 residues after the read ends, and that part is filled in from the germline J gene. V gene TRBV20-1 combines with J gene TRBJ1-1; D ambiguous. V lost 2 bases to trimming and J lost 0 bases, with 13 bases between them. Per the germline V gene, CDR1 is DFQATT and CDR2 is SNEGSKA (reference sequence). This CDR3 region has 15 residues. The CDR3: CSARIRVLVNTEAFF. CDR3 DNA, as far as it was read: TGCAGTGCTAGAATCCGGGTCCTGGTGAACACTGAA.

In regard to this clone: The read ends 3 residues before the CDR3 terminus; that terminus is restored from the germline J gene. The chain couples TRBV11-2 to TRBJ2-5, with D tentatively TRBD2 (5 bases). The CDR3 consists of 15 residues. Trimming shortened V by 5 bases and J by 4 bases, and 17 bases separated the two germline ends. Germline V gene sequence: CDR1 SGHAT, CDR2 FQNNGV. The DNA read from the CDR3 is TGTGCCAGCAGCGCAGGCCCGCTAGCTGCAGAGACC. Translating it yields CASSAGPLAAET. The whole CDR3 sequence is CASSAGPLAAETQYF.

In regard to this clone: Read data end 3 residues before the CDR3 end; the end is taken from the germline J gene. The chain is built from TRBV9 and TRBJ2-1, with unresolved D. Trimming shortened V by 4 bases and J by 9 bases, and 11 bases separated the two germline ends. The CDR3 is 12 amino acids. Germline V CDR1 and CDR2: SGDLS, YYNGEE. CDR3: CASSFSDSEQFF. CDR3 DNA (partial): TGTGCCAGCAGCTTTTCTGATAGTGAG. Full variable domain (remainder filled in from reference TRBV9 and TRBJ2-1): DSGVTQTPKHLITATGQRVTLRCSPRSGDLSVYWYQQSLDQGLQFLIQYYNGEERAKGNILERFSAQQFPDLHSELNLSSLELGDSALYFCASSFSDSEQFFGPGTRLTVL.

CDR3 sequence reads: CASSPGQYQETQYF. The sequenced part of the CDR3 DNA is TGTGCCAGCTCACCAGGGCAGTACCAAGAGACG. The gene calls are TRBV18 and TRBJ2-3; D remains unclear. Sequencing ends 3 residues short of the CDR3 end; the germline J gene provides the rest. Germline V gene data show CDR1 as KGHSH and CDR2 as LQKENI. The CDR3 consists of 14 residues.

Of note for this clone: With the read ending 3 residues before the CDR3 end, the germline J gene is used to fill in that end. The chain links TRBV19 to TRBJ2-7, with D hard to call. The CDR3 is made up of 13 amino acids. Germline V gene data show CDR1 as LNHDA and CDR2 as SQIVND (reference sequence). V was clipped by 4 bases and J by 1 base, with 8 bases between them. Here the CDR3 reads CASSNRLSYEQYF. The covered CDR3 bases are TGTGCCAGTAGTAACCGGTTATCCTACGAG.